This paragraph covers one TCR beta chain sequence. Sequencing used immunoSEQ multiplex PCR; TCRdb keeps in-frame clones, though not all of them. Seen here are roughly 220,000 clones, roughly nine tenths observed once, and the top ten hold approximately 3.4%. This record belongs to a study of blood T cell repertoires in COVID-19. V dropped 4 bases and J dropped 3; count of bases not matched to a gene: 4. This CDR3 comprises 14 residues. The germline CDR1 and CDR2 sequences are SGDLS and YYNGEE. The clonotype originates from a woman younger than 30 in a cohort exposed to, infected with or recovered from COVID-19 (not recorded which). Sequencing used PBMCs or T cells enriched from blood (not recorded which). V usage is TRBV9 and J usage is TRBJ2-1; 7 positions agree with TRBD1. CDR3 in amino acids: CASSPGTVYNEQFF. The CDR3 DNA sequence: TGTGCCAGCAGCCCGGGGACAGTCTACAATGAGCAGTTCTTC.